The 26 T cell receptor beta chains below all came from one sample that was sequenced in a study of T cell responses to AZD1222 COVID-19 vaccine. The method was immunoSEQ multiplex PCR; TCRdb's version includes in-frame clones alone and lacks a portion of them. Of approximately 150,000 clones in the sample, 91% were seen once. The sequenced sample was peripheral blood, obtained 28 days after the second dose of the MenACWY control vaccine. The receptor set was obtained from an adult who received the MenACWY meningococcal vaccine as a control.

This sequence joins TRBV24-1 and TRBJ2-3; D is unclear. Germline V lookup: CDR1 KGHDR, CDR2 SFDVKD. Trimming removed 7 bases from V and 2 bases from J, with 12 bases in between. The CDR3 sequence is 14 residues long. CDR3 bases: TGTGCCACCAGCCCCGGTACACCCACAGATACGCAGTATTTT. Amino acid sequence: CATSPGTPTDTQYF.

This rearrangement joins TRBV12-3 or TRBV12-4 to TRBJ1-1; D remains unclear. Trimming shortened V by 2 bases and J by 4 bases, and 5 bases separated the two germline ends. The CDR3 is 12 amino acids. In nucleotides, the CDR3 is TGTGCCAGCAGTTTAAAGGGCACTGAAGCTTTCTTT. Amino acids: CASSLKGTEAFF.

A few counts support this clone. The chain joins TRBV6-5 to TRBJ1-2; D possibly corresponds to TRBD1 (5 bases). Germline values: CDR1 MNHEY, CDR2 SVGAGI. This CDR3 has 14 residues. The V gene lost 0 bases and the J gene lost 4 bases, with 9 bases spanning the gap. The CDR3: CASSYSGGRYGYTF. The CDR3 DNA is TGTGCCAGCAGTTACTCGGGGGGTCGCTATGGCTACACCTTC.

The rearrangement links TRBV4-1 to TRBJ2-2; no firm D call. V shed 1 base and J shed 6 bases, with 12 bases lying between them. This CDR3 comprises 15 residues. Germline-derived CDR1 and CDR2 are MGHRA and YSYEKL. The DNA for the CDR3 is TGCGCCAGCAGCCAAGGCAGCCTCGATCCCGGGGAGCTGTTTTTT. Its protein is CASSQGSLDPGELFF.

Of note for this clone: The same CDR3 arises from other DNA sequences in this sample as well. The rearrangement joins TRBV7-8 to TRBJ2-5; a weak D match, TRBD1 (5 bases). V was clipped by 1 base and J by 4 bases, with 7 bases between them. From germline, CDR1 is SGHVS and CDR2 FQNEAQ. The CDR3 runs 13 residues. The CDR3: CASSLVQGETQYF. The CDR3 region has the DNA TGTGCCAGCAGCTTAGTCCAGGGAGAGACCCAGTACTTC.

The V call is TRBV7-3, the J call TRBJ1-6, with TRBD1 as a possible D gene (5 bases). V was clipped by 4 bases and J by 7 bases, with 8 bases between them. Germline lookup yields CDR1 SGHTA and CDR2 FQGTGA. CDR3 length: 13 residues. In DNA form, the CDR3 reads TGTGCCAGCAGCTCAGGGTTAAATTCACCCCTCCACTTT. It is translated as CASSSGLNSPLHF.

The rearrangement joins TRBV28 to TRBJ1-2; D is ambiguous. The CDR3 length is 12 residues. The V and J ends lost 6 bases and 7 bases respectively, with 12 bases between them. The germline V gene encodes CDR1 MDHEN and CDR2 SYDVKM. CDR3 region: CASSLGPSGYTF. DNA of the CDR3: TGTGCCAGCAGCCTCGGTCCGTCTGGCTACACCTTC.

The CDR3, as DNA: TGCGCCAGCAGCTTGGGGGGAGCATCTAGCAATCAGCCCCAGCATTTT. It is translated as CASSLGGASSNQPQHF. J is TRBJ1-5 and V is TRBV5-1; D remains unclear. The length of the CDR3 is 16 residues. The ends were cut back, 0 bases at V and 0 bases at J, with 10 bases in the middle. Germline V gene sequence: CDR1 SGHRS, CDR2 YFSETQ.

The chain carries TRBV18 and TRBJ1-1, with D tentatively TRBD1 (6 bases). Trimming pared 3 bases from V and 3 bases from J, leaving 11 bases between. This CDR3 region has 14 residues. Germline values: CDR1 KGHSH, CDR2 LQKENI. In nucleotides, the CDR3 is TGTGCCAGCTCACCGTTCAGGGGAGACACTGAAGCTTTCTTT. The encoded protein is CASSPFRGDTEAFF.

In nucleotides, the CDR3 is TGTGCCAGCAACCTCAGGGTGGGGAACACTGAAGCTTTCTTT. Its translation: CASNLRVGNTEAFF. J is TRBJ1-1 and V is TRBV7-8; TRBD1 might be the D (5 bases). This CDR3 spans 14 amino acids. V lost 7 bases and J lost 1, with 13 bases in between. Germline-derived CDR1 and CDR2 are SGHVS and FQNEAQ.

The gene calls are TRBV10-3 and TRBJ1-3, with D hard to call. Per the germline V gene, CDR1 is ENHRY and CDR2 is SYGVKD. There are 14 residues in the CDR3. Trimming took 3 bases from V and 0 from J, leaving 6 bases between them. For the CDR3, the DNA is TGTGCCATCAGTGACACAACCTCTGGAAACACCATATATTTT. Translating gives CAISDTTSGNTIYF.

The J gene is TRBJ1-6, the V gene TRBV6-5; D gene unclear. Trimming took 5 bases from V and 14 from J, leaving 16 bases between them. CDR1 is MNHEY and CDR2 is SVGAGI in the germline V gene. The CDR3 sequence is 13 residues long. This CDR3 is CASSPTRTGTLHF. CDR3 sequence (DNA): TGTGCCAGCAGTCCGACAAGGACGGGGACCCTCCACTTT.

There are a few counts of this clone. The chain carries TRBV28 and TRBJ1-1, with 7 nucleotides matching TRBD1. The CDR3 length is 16 residues. V shed 9 bases and J 7 bases; nucleotides not matched to a gene: 20. CDR1 and CDR2 (germline): MDHEN, SYDVKM. The CDR3 coding sequence is TGTGCCAGTACGGAGGAGGGGGCCGGGTTCAGGGGTGAAGCTTTCTTT. Translated, it gives CASTEEGAGFRGEAFF. Drawing the rest from reference TRBV28 and TRBJ1-1, the complete variable domain is DVKVTQSSRYLVKRTGEKVFLECVQDMDHENMFWYRQDPGLGLRLIYFSYDVKMKEKGDIPEGYSVSREKKERFSLILESASTNQTSMYLCASTEEGAGFRGEAFFGQGTRLTVV.

The chain uses TRBV4-2 and TRBJ2-6; 11 bases match TRBD2. The CDR3 consists of 20 residues. The trim removed 2 bases at V and 0 bases at J, leaving 9 bases unmatched. Germline CDR1 LGHNA, CDR2 YNFKEQ. The CDR3 coding sequence is TGTGCCAGCAGCCAACGACCTAGCGGGGGGCCCCGCTCTGGGGCCAACGTCCTGACTTTC. It is translated as CASSQRPSGGPRSGANVLTF.

The J gene is TRBJ1-1, the V gene TRBV4-3; D is unclear. The V gene lost 2 bases and the J gene lost 0 bases, with 13 bases spanning the gap. The CDR3 sequence is 16 residues long. Germline V CDR1 and CDR2: LGHNA, YSLEER. The CDR3 protein is CASSQMIRQLNTEAFF. CDR3 coding DNA: TGCGCCAGCAGCCAAATGATCCGGCAGTTGAACACTGAAGCTTTCTTT.

This chain connects TRBV7-2 to TRBJ2-3; TRBD2 matches at 8 bases. The CDR3 extends over 17 amino acids. The junction had 11 bases not matched to a gene; V was cut back by 2 bases and J by 4 bases. CDR1 and CDR2 (germline): SGHTA, FQGNSA. The CDR3 is CASSLRPGTSLADTQYF. In nucleotides, the CDR3 is TGTGCCAGCAGCTTACGGCCCGGGACTAGTTTAGCAGATACGCAGTATTTT.

The chain uses TRBV7-3 and TRBJ2-2; 7 bases line up with TRBD2. V trimming: 5 bases; J trimming: 2 bases; junction bases outside the gene matches: 14. Looked up from germline, CDR1 is SGHTA and CDR2 is FQGTGA. The CDR3 has 18 amino acids. CDR3 region: CASSLTRWEGINTGELFF. The CDR3 nucleotides read TGTGCCAGCAGCCTCACACGGTGGGAGGGTATAAACACCGGGGAGCTGTTTTTT.

This clone was seen a few times. The V gene is TRBV3-1 (or the pseudogene TRBV3-2), the J gene TRBJ1-2; possible D gene TRBD1, 6 bases. The germline V gene has CDR1 LGHDT and CDR2 YNNKEL (reference sequence). Between the trimmed V and J ends, which lost 3 bases and 4 bases, there was a span of 21 bases. This CDR3 contains 17 residues. CDR3 residues: CASSQVPVPGAIYGYTF. The CDR3 DNA is TGTGCCAGCAGCCAGGTCCCGGTCCCAGGGGCGATCTATGGCTACACCTTC.

The V gene is TRBV2, the J gene TRBJ1-4, with D perhaps matching TRBD1 (5 bases). The CDR3 length is 13 residues. V lost 9 bases and J lost 5, with 13 bases in between. Germline CDR1 and CDR2: SNHLY and FYNNEI. CDR3 DNA: TGTGCCAGTACCGGGACGGGGAATGAAAAACTGTTTTTT. Encoded protein: CASTGTGNEKLFF.

CDR3 residues: CASSVGVGELFF. CDR3 coding DNA: TGTGCCAGCAGCGTTGGGGTCGGGGAGCTGTTTTTT. This chain joins TRBV9 and TRBJ2-2; D is ambiguous. This CDR3 is built from 12 residues. Germline lookup yields CDR1 SGDLS and CDR2 YYNGEE. V was shortened by 2 bases and J by 7 bases, with 6 bases between the two germline ends.

The V call is TRBV15, the J call TRBJ2-1, with 10 bases aligning to TRBD1. V shed 5 bases and J 8 bases; nucleotides not matched to a gene: 6. The germline V gene encodes CDR1 LNHNV and CDR2 YYDKDF (reference sequence). The CDR3 spans 14 residues. The CDR3 loop is CATSRGQGGDEQFF. The CDR3 DNA is TGTGCCACCAGCCGAGGACAGGGGGGCGATGAGCAGTTCTTC.

J is TRBJ1-6 and V is TRBV7-9; TRBD1 is a possible D gene (6 bases). CDR3 size: 15 residues. V gave up 0 bases and J gave up 7 bases, with 10 bases separating them. Germline CDR1 is SEHNR and CDR2 is FQNEAQ (reference sequence). The CDR3 DNA is TGTGCCAGCAGCTTAGCTGCGGGGGCGAATTCACCCCTCCACTTT. This encodes CASSLAAGANSPLHF.

The J gene is TRBJ2-4, the V gene TRBV6-2 or TRBV6-3; TRBD1 is a possible D gene (6 bases). This CDR3 spans 16 amino acids. Trimming took 2 bases from V and 6 from J, leaving 17 bases between them. Germline V gives CDR1 MNHEY, CDR2 SVGEGT. The CDR3 loop is CASSYRGSPKPNIQYF. CDR3 nucleotides: TGTGCCAGCAGTTACAGGGGGTCCCCCAAACCAAACATTCAGTACTTC.

This clone was seen a single time. This chain connects TRBV5-1 to TRBJ2-5; perhaps TRBD2 as D (6 bases). The germline CDR1 and CDR2 sequences are SGHRS and YFSETQ. V lost 3 bases to trimming and J lost 0 bases, with 12 bases between them. The CDR3 covers 15 residues. CDR3 sequence reads: CASSWGDGYQETQYF. The CDR3 DNA is TGCGCCAGCAGCTGGGGGGACGGGTACCAAGAGACCCAGTACTTC. The full variable domain, with the rest looked up from reference TRBV5-1 and TRBJ2-5, is KAGVTQTPRYLIKTRGQQVTLSCSPISGHRSVSWYQQTPGQGLQFLFEYFSETQRNKGNFPGRFSGRQFSNSRSEMNVSTLELGDSALYLCASSWGDGYQETQYFGPGTRLLVL.

The chain has TRBV24-1 and TRBJ2-2, with 9 bases fitting TRBD1. The CDR3 extends over 17 amino acids. Unmatched junction bases numbered 11, after V lost 4 bases and J lost 6 bases. The germline CDR1 and CDR2 sequences are KGHDR and SFDVKD. The CDR3 nucleotides read TGTGCCACCAGTGAGTCTCGGACAGGGGTTGGTCCCGGGGAGCTGTTTTTT. Its protein product is CATSESRTGVGPGELFF.

This chain connects TRBV7-2 to TRBJ2-7; TRBD1 matches 11 bases. With V trimmed by 3 bases and J by 6 bases, 4 bases remained unmatched. The CDR3 is 14 amino acids. Per germline, CDR1 SGHTA and CDR2 FQGNSA. CDR3 region: CASSFGQGAIEQYF. For the CDR3, the DNA is TGTGCCAGCAGCTTCGGACAGGGGGCTATCGAGCAGTACTTC.